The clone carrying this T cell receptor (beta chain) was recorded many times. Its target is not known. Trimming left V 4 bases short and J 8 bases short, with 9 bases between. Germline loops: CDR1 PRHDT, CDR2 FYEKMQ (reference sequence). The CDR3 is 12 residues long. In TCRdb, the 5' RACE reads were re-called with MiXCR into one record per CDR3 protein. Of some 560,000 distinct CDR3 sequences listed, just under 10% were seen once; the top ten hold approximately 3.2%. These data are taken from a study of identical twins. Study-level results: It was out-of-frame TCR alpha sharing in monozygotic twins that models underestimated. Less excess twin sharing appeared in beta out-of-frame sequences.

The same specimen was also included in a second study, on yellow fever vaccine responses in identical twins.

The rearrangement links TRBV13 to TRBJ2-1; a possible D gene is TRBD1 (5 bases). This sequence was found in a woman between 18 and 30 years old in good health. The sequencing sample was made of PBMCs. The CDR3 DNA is TGTGCCAGCAGCTCCCCAGGGTATGAGCAGTTCTTC. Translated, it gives CASSSPGYEQFF.